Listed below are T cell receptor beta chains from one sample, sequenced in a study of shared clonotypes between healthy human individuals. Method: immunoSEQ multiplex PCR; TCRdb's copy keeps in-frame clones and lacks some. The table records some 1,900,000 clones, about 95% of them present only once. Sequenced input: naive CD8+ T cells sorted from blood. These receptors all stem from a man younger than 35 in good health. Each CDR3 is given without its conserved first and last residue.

ATSRTGQGLGGTQY TRBV15
ACDSFREDSPLH TRBV30
ASHESGTDTQY TRBV19
ASSLIGTYGYT TRBV27
ASSLNQIHEQY TRBV5-5
ASRRQTSGLSTDTQY TRBV2
ASSQTTGVGQPQH TRBV4-3
ASSLSGTDQETQY TRBV7-9
ASSGGNSGNTIY TRBV5-1
ASSQVTRTNTGELF TRBV14
ASSPDRGKTQY TRBV11-3
ASSNVGQVGQNTEAF TRBV19
ASSGTSSSYEQY TRBV19
ASSLNEKLF TRBV7-8
ASLPGVAGGREQY TRBV2
ASGTGGGYEQY TRBV10-3
ASSVEDSGNEQF TRBV9
ASSVGPGYEQY TRBV9
ASSKDNEQF TRBV7-9
ASSQDYGAPQH TRBV4-1
AWTPEVTGELF TRBV30
ASSLEALLTDTQY TRBV11-2
ASSINWGAYEQY TRBV9
ASSYGGNYNSPLH TRBV6-5
ASGWGISQETQY TRBV12-5
ASSLTGAGELF TRBV5-4
ASSQRGSYEQY TRBV28
ASSLGAYSGNTIY TRBV7-2
ASSDGWEVGYT TRBV6-4
ASSPALVSYEQY TRBV19
ASSYSVGEGSYEQY TRBV6-5
ASSGLGQGISGANVLT TRBV9
ASSSDGGADTQY TRBV19
SVEGIRSYNEQF TRBV29-1
ASSVGGNTGELF TRBV9
ATSRVNNLVEQY TRBV15
ATRDGQNTEAF TRBV10-3
AWSSPQGREYNSPLH TRBV30
ASSHILVGTANTEAF TRBV4-3
ASRSGVSGANVLT TRBV6-5
ASSEGTVRSGEKLF TRBV10-2
ASSLTGTGEYEQY TRBV5-1
ASSRDSQETQY TRBV10-1
ASSLGPPGELF TRBV7-2
ASSPRTSLRGEQF TRBV7-9
ATSRDIRPNEQF TRBV19
ASSADQTTSTDTQY TRBV10-1
ASSYLTSGLYTQY TRBV4-1
ASSKVLPQPQH TRBV21-1
SAAGDRVQPQH TRBV29-1
ASSLSLGGNYEQY TRBV5-1